This TCR beta chain was documented in a study of OX40 agonist ivuxolimab in advanced cancers. The V gene lost 7 bases and the J gene lost 4 bases, with 8 bases spanning the gap. Germline V gene lookup returns CDR1 SGHRS and CDR2 YFSETQ. The CDR3 sequence is 11 residues long. The data were produced by immunoSEQ multiplex PCR, yet TCRdb's version contains in-frame clones alone and is incomplete. The sample gives about 100,000 clones, 90% of which show up once; 0.31% is in the top ten. The receptor comes from an adult with an advanced solid tumor such as melanoma, head and neck, liver or kidney cancer. The rearrangement uses TRBV5-1 and TRBJ2-5; D is possibly TRBD1 (5 bases). The sequences come from CD4+ or CD8+ T cells sorted from blood, collected in a trial of the OX40 agonist ivuxolimab. The CDR3 protein is CASAGLETQYF. The CDR3 bases are TGCGCCAGCGCAGGGTTAGAGACCCAGTACTTC.